A selection of T cell receptor beta chains follows, all from one sample in a study of human T cells and chemical hapten exposure. TCRdb passed the RACE reads through MiXCR, listing each CDR3 protein once. This table has approximately 70,000 distinct CDR3 sequences, roughly 9.8% appearing once. The source material was whole blood, sampled in connection with sensitization to the hapten diphenylcyclopropenone (DPC). The source is a woman aged 40 to 55 with alopecia areata. Some clones in this sample may be carry-over from other donors' samples. Each CDR3 is given with its conserved first and last residue. D genes are given only for firm matches.

TRBD1	TRBV4-1	TRBJ1-2	CASSQADRAWGYTF
-	TRBV6-2/TRBV6-3	TRBJ1-2	CASRESGTDYGYTF
TRBD2	TRBV7-2	TRBJ2-5	CASTFTGLAETQYF
TRBD2	TRBV20-1	TRBJ2-1	CSAIGGASYNEQFF
-	TRBV7-9	TRBJ1-6	CASSFQVVGDSPLHF
-	TRBV5-4	TRBJ2-1	CASSPVQGPYNEQFF
TRBD1	TRBV7-2	TRBJ1-2	CASSPLQGEATIDGYTF
TRBD1	TRBV28	TRBJ1-1	CASSLAGTGSTEAFF
-	TRBV28	TRBJ2-1	CASSSGITAYNEQFF
TRBD1	TRBV7-8	TRBJ2-1	CASSSGQGQFF
-	TRBV30	TRBJ1-1	CAWSVPAVNTEAFF
-	TRBV7-9	TRBJ1-4	CASSLTWGATNEKLFF
TRBD2	TRBV18	TRBJ2-3	CASSRLAGGSTDTQYF
-	TRBV3-1	TRBJ2-7	CASSQGGSREQYF
TRBD2	TRBV4-2	TRBJ2-1	CASSQDWGGGYNEQFF
-	TRBV29-1	TRBJ2-7	CSVEFPGSPREQYF
-	TRBV3-1	TRBJ2-2	CASSLITGNTGELFF
-	TRBV6-6	TRBJ1-1	CASSSREGLLETEAFF
-	TRBV6-5	TRBJ2-5	CASRVGLRGAQYF
TRBD1	TRBV20-1	TRBJ1-2	CSARDTRQGGIYGYTF
TRBD2	TRBV6-2/TRBV6-3	TRBJ2-1	CASSYSLAGGLDEQFF
TRBD1	TRBV6-1	TRBJ2-7	CASSEGLTGALYELYF
-	TRBV7-8	TRBJ2-1	CASSPVRMVGFQFF
TRBD1	TRBV4-2	TRBJ2-7	CASSQEDTDRANYEQYF
TRBD2	TRBV29-1	TRBJ2-1	CSGYRREGYEQFF
TRBD2	TRBV4-2	TRBJ2-7	CASSQDGDYSYREQYF
-	TRBV5-6	TRBJ1-4	CASSLGGSGNEKLFF
TRBD1	TRBV11-2	TRBJ1-6	CASSFSGQGGSPLHF
TRBD1	TRBV5-1	TRBJ1-5	CASSTTGAVNQPQHF
-	TRBV4-3	TRBJ2-7	CASSQVPSGKQYF